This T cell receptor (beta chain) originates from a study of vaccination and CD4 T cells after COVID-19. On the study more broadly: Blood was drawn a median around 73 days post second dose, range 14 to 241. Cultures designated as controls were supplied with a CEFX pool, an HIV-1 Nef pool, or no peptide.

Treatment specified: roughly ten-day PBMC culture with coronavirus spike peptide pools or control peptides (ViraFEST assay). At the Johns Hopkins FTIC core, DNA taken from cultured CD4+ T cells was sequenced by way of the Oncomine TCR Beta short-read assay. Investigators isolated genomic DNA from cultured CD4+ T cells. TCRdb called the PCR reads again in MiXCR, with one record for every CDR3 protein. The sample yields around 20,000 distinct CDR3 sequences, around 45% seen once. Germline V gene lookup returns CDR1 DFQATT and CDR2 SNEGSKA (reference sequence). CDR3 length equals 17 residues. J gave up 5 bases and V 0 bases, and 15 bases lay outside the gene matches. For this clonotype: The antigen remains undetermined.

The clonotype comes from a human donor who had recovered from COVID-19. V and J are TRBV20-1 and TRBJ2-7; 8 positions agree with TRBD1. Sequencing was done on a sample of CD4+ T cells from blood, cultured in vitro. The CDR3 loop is CSARDQGAGRGKDEQYF. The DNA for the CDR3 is TGCAGTGCTAGAGATCAGGGGGCGGGCAGGGGCAAGGACGAGCAGTACTTC.